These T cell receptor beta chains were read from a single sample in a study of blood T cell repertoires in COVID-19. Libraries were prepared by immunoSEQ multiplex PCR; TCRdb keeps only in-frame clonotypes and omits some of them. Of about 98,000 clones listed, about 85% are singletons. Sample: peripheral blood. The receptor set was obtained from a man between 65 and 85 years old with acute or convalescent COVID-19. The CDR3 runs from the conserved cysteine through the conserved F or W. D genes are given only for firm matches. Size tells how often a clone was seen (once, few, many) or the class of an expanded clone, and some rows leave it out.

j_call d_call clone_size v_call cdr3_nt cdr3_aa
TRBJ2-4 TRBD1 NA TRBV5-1 TGCGCCAGCAGCTCCGGGACAGTAAAAAACATTCAGTACTTC CASSSGTVKNIQYF
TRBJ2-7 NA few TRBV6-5 TGTGCCAGCAGTTACTCACAGGCTACAATGGGGGAGCAGTACTTC CASSYSQATMGEQYF
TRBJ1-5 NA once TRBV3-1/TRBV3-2 TGTGCCAGCAGCCAAGATCATCCAGGGGTGATCAATCAGCCCCAGCATTTT CASSQDHPGVINQPQHF
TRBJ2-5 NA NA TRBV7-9 TGTGCCAGCAGTTCTCAAGAGTACCAAGAGACCCAGTACTTC CASSSQEYQETQYF
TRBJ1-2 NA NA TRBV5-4 TGTGCCAGCAGCTTAACAGGACAGATTTATGGCTACACCTTC CASSLTGQIYGYTF
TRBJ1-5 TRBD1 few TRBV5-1 TGCGCCAGCAGCTTGGATGGACAGGGGAAAGGTAGCAATCAGCCCCAGCATTTT CASSLDGQGKGSNQPQHF
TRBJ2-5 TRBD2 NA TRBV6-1 TGTGCCAGCAGTGAAATCGGGAGGGGAGAGACCCAGTACTTC CASSEIGRGETQYF
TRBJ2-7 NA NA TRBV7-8 TGTGCCAGCAGCTTCGGACAGTCCTACGAGCAGTACTTC CASSFGQSYEQYF
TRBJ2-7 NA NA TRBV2 TGTGCCAGCAGTGCCCCTAGTCTCCGAGAGCAGTACTTC CASSAPSLREQYF
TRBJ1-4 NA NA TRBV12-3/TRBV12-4 TGTGCCAGCAGATACTTCACTAATGAAAAACTGTTTTTT CASRYFTNEKLFF
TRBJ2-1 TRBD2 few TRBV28 TGTGCCAGCACTAGCGGGGGGCTACCTAGCTCCTACAATGAGCAGTTCTTC CASTSGGLPSSYNEQFF
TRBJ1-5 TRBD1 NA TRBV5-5 TGTGCCAGCAGCTTGGGGACAGGGAGCAATCAGCCCCAGCATTTT CASSLGTGSNQPQHF
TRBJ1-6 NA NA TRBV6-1 TGTGCCAGCAGTGAACAGGCACTCAATTCACCCCTCCACTTT CASSEQALNSPLHF
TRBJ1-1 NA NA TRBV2 TGTGCCAGCATGATAATGTCGGCCGGGGGTGAAGCTTTCTTT CASMIMSAGGEAFF
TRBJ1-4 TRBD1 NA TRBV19 TGTGCCAGTAGTATTCTCCGGGACAGGGATGAGGAAAAACTGTTTTTT CASSILRDRDEEKLFF
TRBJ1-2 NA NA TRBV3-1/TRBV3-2 TGTGCCAGCAGCCAAGAGGGCGGGGGCTATGGCTACACCTTC CASSQEGGGYGYTF
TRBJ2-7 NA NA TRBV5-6 TGTGCCAGCAGCTCACAGGGCTACGAGCAGTACTTC CASSSQGYEQYF
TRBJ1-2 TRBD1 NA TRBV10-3 TGTGCCATCAGCGAGGACAGGGCCAGCGGCTACACCTTC CAISEDRASGYTF
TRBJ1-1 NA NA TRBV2 TGTGCCAGCAGGGTCCGGGGGACCCCTGAAGCTTTCTTT CASRVRGTPEAFF
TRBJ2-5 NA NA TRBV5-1 TGCGCCAGCAGCTTGGCACAAAAAGAGACCCAGTACTTC CASSLAQKETQYF
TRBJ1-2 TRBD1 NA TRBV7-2 TGTGCCAGCAGCCTCAGGACAGGGTCCGACTATGGCTACACCTTC CASSLRTGSDYGYTF
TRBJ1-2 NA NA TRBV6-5 TGTGCCAGCAGTCCTTCCGGGGAGCTTGGCTACACCTTC CASSPSGELGYTF
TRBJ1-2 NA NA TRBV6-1 TGTGCCAGCAGTGAAAGGTACAGGGTAGACTATGGCTACACCTTC CASSERYRVDYGYTF
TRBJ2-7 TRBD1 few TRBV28 TGTGCCACCGGACAGGGGGCTTTGTACGAGCAGTACTTC CATGQGALYEQYF
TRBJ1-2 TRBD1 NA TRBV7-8 TGTGCCAGCAGCTTAGGGGACAGAAACTATGGCTACACCTTC CASSLGDRNYGYTF
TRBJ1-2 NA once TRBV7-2 TGTGCCAGCAGCTTAGGTAGAGACTATGGCTACACCTTC CASSLGRDYGYTF
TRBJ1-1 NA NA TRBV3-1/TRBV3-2 TGTGCCAGCAGCCAAAGCGAAGGCCGAAATGAAGCTTTCTTT CASSQSEGRNEAFF
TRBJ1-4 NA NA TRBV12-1 TGTGCCAGCAGCATCCAGGGGGCCGATAATGAAAAACTGTTTTTT CASSIQGADNEKLFF
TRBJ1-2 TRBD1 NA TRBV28 TGTGCCAGCAGTTTGATCGACAGGGGGTATGGCTACACCTTC CASSLIDRGYGYTF
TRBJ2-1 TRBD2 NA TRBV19 TGTGCCAGTAGTTCGGGACTAGCGGGGGGCACCCCCTACAATGAGCAGTTCTTC CASSSGLAGGTPYNEQFF
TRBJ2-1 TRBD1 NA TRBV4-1 TGCGCCAGCAGCCAAGAGCCCGGGACAGGGGCCTACAATGAGCAGTTCTTC CASSQEPGTGAYNEQFF
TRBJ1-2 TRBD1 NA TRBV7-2 TGTGCCAGCAGCTTACGGGGACAGAACTATGGCTACACCTTC CASSLRGQNYGYTF
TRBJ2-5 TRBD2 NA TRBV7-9 TGTGCCAGCAGCTTAGACCGCCTAGCGGGGGGACAAGAGACCCAGTACTTC CASSLDRLAGGQETQYF
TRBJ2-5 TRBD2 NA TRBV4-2 TGTGCCAGCAGCCAAGAAGAGCGGGGGGAAGAAGAGACCCAGTACTTC CASSQEERGEEETQYF
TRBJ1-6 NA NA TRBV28 TGTGCCAGTTACAGCTCTAATTCACCCCTCCACTTT CASYSSNSPLHF
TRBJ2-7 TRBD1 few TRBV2 TGTGCCAGCAGGACCACAGGGGGCTTGTACGAGCAGTACTTC CASRTTGGLYEQYF
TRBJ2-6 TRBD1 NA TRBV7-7 TGTGCCACATTGGGACAGACCTCCTCTGGGGCCAACGTCCTGACTTTC CATLGQTSSGANVLTF
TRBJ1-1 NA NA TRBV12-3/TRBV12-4 TGTGCCAGCAGTTTCCCACCGGGCACTGAAGCTTTCTTT CASSFPPGTEAFF
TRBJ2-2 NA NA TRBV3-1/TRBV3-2 TGTGCCAGCAGCCCCCCCGCGGTGGCGAACACCGGGGAGCTGTTTTTT CASSPPAVANTGELFF
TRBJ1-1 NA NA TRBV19 TGTGCCAGTAGTTCCCGGCAGGGAGGGCGAACTGAAGCTTTCTTT CASSSRQGGRTEAFF
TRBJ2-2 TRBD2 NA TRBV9 TGTGCCAGCAGCGTAGTGGCGGGGGGGACCACCGGGGAGCTGTTTTTT CASSVVAGGTTGELFF
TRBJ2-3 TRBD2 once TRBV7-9 TGTGCCAGCAGTCAACTAGCGGGGGCCACAGATACGCAGTATTTT CASSQLAGATDTQYF
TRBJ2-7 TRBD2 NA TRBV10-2 TGCGCCAGCAGTGACGGGACTAGCGGGGTTTTGGCTCACTACGAGCAGTACTTC CASSDGTSGVLAHYEQYF
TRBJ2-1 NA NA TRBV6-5 TGTGCCAGCAGTACCAGGTTTGGCCCATCTGAGCAGTTCTTC CASSTRFGPSEQFF
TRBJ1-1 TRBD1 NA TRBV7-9 TGTGCCAGCAGCTTAGTTTCAGGACAGGGGAAAACTGAAGCTTTCTTT CASSLVSGQGKTEAFF
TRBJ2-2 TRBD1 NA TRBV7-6 TGTGCCAGCAGCTGGACAGGGTTCGGGGAGCTGTTTTTT CASSWTGFGELFF